The next 32 T cell receptor beta chains were all read from a single sample in a study of cytomegalovirus exposure and HLA in healthy donors. Only in-frame clones appear in the TCRdb table, and some are missing; sequencing was by immunoSEQ multiplex PCR. The sample contains about 110,000 clones, around nine tenths of which appear only once. Material: PBMCs. Receptors were obtained from a woman under 40 in good health and CMV-seropositive.

The rearrangement joins TRBV15 to TRBJ1-1, with no clear D. The CDR3 spans 13 residues. V was cut by 3 bases and J by 1 base, with 6 bases left in between. Germline V CDR1 and CDR2: LNHNV, YYDKDF (reference sequence). In DNA form, the CDR3 reads TGTGCCACCAGCAGGGCAAAGAACACTGAAGCTTTCTTT. Translated: CATSRAKNTEAFF.

The rearrangement uses TRBV29-1 and TRBJ1-6, with D uncertain. Germline V CDR1 and CDR2: SQVTM, ANQGSEA. The CDR3 extends over 13 amino acids. Trimming left V 1 base short and J 10 bases short, with 11 bases between. The CDR3 reads CSVEVVHSSPLHF. CDR3 in DNA: TGCAGCGTTGAAGTCGTACATAGCTCACCCCTCCACTTT.

This chain uses TRBV7-2 with TRBJ2-7; TRBD2 might be the D (6 bases). Trimming left V 2 bases short and J 0 bases short, with 11 bases between. This CDR3 has 15 amino acids. Germline V gene data show CDR1 as SGHTA and CDR2 as FQGNSA. CDR3 amino acids: CASSLWGRSSYEQYF. For the CDR3, the DNA is TGTGCCAGCAGCTTATGGGGGAGGAGCTCCTACGAGCAGTACTTC. Full variable domain (remainder filled in from reference TRBV7-2 and TRBJ2-7): GAGVSQSPSNKVTEKGKDVELRCDPISGHTALYWYRQSLGQGLEFLIYFQGNSAPDKSGLPSDRFSAERTGGSVSTLTIQRTQQEDSAVYLCASSLWGRSSYEQYFGPGTRLTVT.

The chain's CDR3 is CASSVGTGQSYEQYF. In DNA, the CDR3 is TGTGCCAGCAGCGTAGGGACAGGGCAATCCTACGAGCAGTACTTC. The chain joins TRBV9 to TRBJ2-7, with 8 bases identical to TRBD1. The V gene's germline CDR1 is SGDLS and CDR2 YYNGEE. CDR3 length: 15 amino acids. With 0 bases clipped from V and 1 base from J, the junction kept 3 bases outside the gene matches.

This CDR3 reads CASSPGPPVPGAKNIQYF. The CDR3 DNA is TGTGCCAGCAGCCCCGGGCCGCCCGTCCCGGGGGCCAAAAACATTCAGTACTTC. The chain joins TRBV5-4 to TRBJ2-4; D is perhaps TRBD2 (5 bases). The CDR3 is 18 residues long. V dropped 4 bases and J dropped 1 base, with 21 bases sitting between them. From germline, CDR1 is SGHNT and CDR2 YYREEE (reference sequence).

This chain links TRBV7-8 with TRBJ2-7; TRBD1 is a possible D gene (5 bases). V lost 3 bases and J lost 1, with 13 bases in between. Looked up from germline, CDR1 is SGHVS and CDR2 is FQNEAQ. This CDR3 is built from 15 residues. CDR3 protein: CASSLTAQLSYEQYF. The DNA for the CDR3 is TGTGCCAGCAGCTTGACAGCCCAATTATCCTACGAGCAGTACTTC.

The CDR3 spells CASSEAYRAAGGSPLHF. CDR3 bases: TGTGCCAGCAGTGAAGCGTACAGGGCCGCGGGGGGATCACCCCTCCACTTT. V and J are TRBV6-1 and TRBJ1-6; TRBD1 is a possible D gene (6 bases). This CDR3 is built from 17 residues. Germline lookup yields CDR1 MNHNS and CDR2 SASEGT. The V gene lost 0 bases and the J gene lost 10 bases, with 19 bases spanning the gap.

This clone appeared a single time. The V gene is TRBV5-1, the J gene TRBJ2-2; D is perhaps TRBD2 (6 bases). The CDR3 totals 13 residues. Germline assignment: CDR1 SGHRS and CDR2 YFSETQ. The ends were cut back, 6 bases at V and 6 bases at J, with 12 bases in the middle. Written as DNA, the CDR3 is TGCGCCAGCAAATTAGGGGAGGCCGGGGAGCTGTTTTTT. Protein: CASKLGEAGELFF.

This chain joins TRBV27 and TRBJ1-5, with D maybe TRBD1 (5 bases). The germline CDR1 and CDR2 sequences are MNHEY and SMNVEV (reference sequence). Trimming left V 6 bases short and J 3 bases short, with 21 bases between. The CDR3 sequence is 17 residues long. Written as DNA, the CDR3 is TGTGCCAGCAGCCTCCTCGGGGTGGGAGGGGACAATCAGCCCCAGCATTTT. The encoded protein is CASSLLGVGGDNQPQHF.

This clone was counted a few times. The chain couples TRBV7-2 to TRBJ1-2; TRBD1 agrees at 8 bases. The CDR3 loop spans 12 amino acids. V trimming: 5 bases; J trimming: 7 bases; junction bases outside the gene matches: 3. The germline gives CDR1 SGHTA, CDR2 FQGNSA. The CDR3 nucleotides are TGTGCCAGCAGCCAGGACAGGGCTGGCTACACCTTC. Its protein is CASSQDRAGYTF. Together with reference TRBV7-2 and TRBJ1-2, the CDR3 gives the full variable domain: GAGVSQSPSNKVTEKGKDVELRCDPISGHTALYWYRQSLGQGLEFLIYFQGNSAPDKSGLPSDRFSAERTGGSVSTLTIQRTQQEDSAVYLCASSQDRAGYTFGSGTRLTVV.

V and J are TRBV7-2 and TRBJ2-1; 15 bases line up with TRBD2. Germline CDR1 and CDR2: SGHTA and FQGNSA. The CDR3 totals 15 residues. J gave up 7 bases and V 5 bases, and 3 bases lay outside the gene matches. The CDR3 nucleotides read TGTGCCAGCAGCCGCGGACTAGCGGGAGGGAATGAGCAGTTCTTC. The encoded protein is CASSRGLAGGNEQFF. Complete variable domain (other parts from reference TRBV7-2 and TRBJ2-1): GAGVSQSPSNKVTEKGKDVELRCDPISGHTALYWYRQSLGQGLEFLIYFQGNSAPDKSGLPSDRFSAERTGGSVSTLTIQRTQQEDSAVYLCASSRGLAGGNEQFFGPGTRLTVL.

CDR3 nucleotide sequence: TGTGCCAGCAGTCCGCATGGACAGGGGGTTGTTGAAGCTTTCTTT. It is translated as CASSPHGQGVVEAFF. The gene calls are TRBV28 and TRBJ1-1, with 10 nucleotides matching TRBD1. V shed 5 bases, J shed 7 bases, and the junction held 10 bases outside the gene matches. The CDR3 has 15 amino acids. Germline V gene sequence: CDR1 MDHEN, CDR2 SYDVKM.

The chain carries TRBV2 and TRBJ2-1, with 13 bases that match TRBD2. J was trimmed by 12 bases and V by 6 bases; bases with no gene match: 14. Germline values: CDR1 SNHLY, CDR2 FYNNEI. The CDR3 length is 16 residues. The CDR3 region is CASRAGTSGDSSGQFF. CDR3 in DNA: TGTGCCAGCAGGGCAGGGACTAGCGGGGACTCGAGCGGGCAGTTCTTC.

The J gene is TRBJ2-1, the V gene TRBV29-1, with 7 bases fitting TRBD1. Trimming cost V 6 bases and J 4 bases; bases outside gene matches: 6. The CDR3 contains 13 residues. Germline-derived CDR1 and CDR2 are SQVTM and ANQGSEA. In DNA form, the CDR3 reads TGCAGCGTAGGACAGGCCGTATACAATGAGCAGTTCTTC. This gives the protein CSVGQAVYNEQFF.

The V call is TRBV7-2, the J call TRBJ2-2; 10 bases line up with TRBD2. This CDR3 contains 18 residues. Unmatched junction bases numbered 14, after V lost 4 bases and J lost 6 bases. The V gene's germline CDR1 is SGHTA and CDR2 FQGNSA. The CDR3: CASSSKTSGWRVAGELFF. CDR3 DNA sequence: TGTGCCAGCAGCTCTAAGACTAGCGGGTGGAGAGTCGCCGGGGAGCTGTTTTTT.

V is TRBV19 and J is TRBJ2-7, with TRBD1 as a possible D gene (5 bases). This CDR3 region has 13 residues. The germline CDR1 and CDR2 sequences are LNHDA and SQIVND (reference sequence). Trimming took off 8 bases at V and 3 bases at J, with 14 bases between the two ends. As DNA, the CDR3 is TGTGCCAGTGGATGGGGCAGCAACTACGAGCAGTACTTC. Protein sequence: CASGWGSNYEQYF.

The chain uses TRBV9 and TRBJ2-7, with 7 bases identical to TRBD2. The junction had 5 bases not matched to a gene; V was cut back by 0 bases and J by 2 bases. The CDR3 totals 15 residues. In germline, CDR1 is SGDLS, CDR2 YYNGEE. The CDR3 DNA reads TGTGCCAGCAGCGTAGGATCAGGGACTACCTACGAGCAGTACTTC. This translates into CASSVGSGTTYEQYF.

The chain couples TRBV6-6 to TRBJ1-5, with a tentative D call TRBD1 (5 bases). Germline CDR1 and CDR2: MNHNY and SVGAGI (reference sequence). Trimming removed 2 bases from V and 0 bases from J, with 8 bases in between. The CDR3 runs 15 residues. CDR3 sequence: CASSYDSYSNQPQHF. The CDR3 bases are TGTGCCAGCAGTTACGACAGCTATAGCAATCAGCCCCAGCATTTT.

V usage is TRBV6-5 and J usage is TRBJ1-6; 8 nucleotides agree with TRBD1. V gave up 5 bases and J gave up 9 bases; unmatched junction bases: 6. Germline lookup yields CDR1 MNHEY and CDR2 SVGAGI. The CDR3 runs to 14 residues. CDR3 protein: CASSPTGVTSPLHF. The CDR3 DNA reads as TGTGCCAGCAGTCCGACAGGGGTGACTTCACCCCTCCACTTT.

This clone was seen just once. The chain employs TRBV7-2 and TRBJ2-2, with D tentatively TRBD2 (6 bases). Trimming took 5 bases from V and 6 from J, leaving 13 bases between them. The germline V gene encodes CDR1 SGHTA and CDR2 FQGNSA. This CDR3 spans 14 amino acids. CDR3 coding DNA: TGTGCCAGCAGCCAATCGGGACTTTCCGGGGAGCTGTTTTTT. Its protein is CASSQSGLSGELFF.

The gene calls are TRBV7-8 and TRBJ1-5, with D possibly TRBD1 on 6 matching bases. The CDR3 loop spans 18 amino acids. CDR1 is SGHVS, CDR2 FQNEAQ, per germline. The germline V and J ends were trimmed by 5 bases and 2 bases, with 22 bases remaining between them. CDR3 in amino acids: CASSPRRKDSLGNQPQHF. The CDR3 DNA reads as TGTGCCAGCAGCCCTCGAAGGAAGGACAGCTTAGGCAATCAGCCCCAGCATTTT.

V is TRBV28 and J is TRBJ1-2, with unresolved D. V lost 7 bases, J lost 2 bases, and 17 bases lay in between. CDR3 length equals 15 residues. In germline, CDR1 is MDHEN, CDR2 SYDVKM. In nucleotides, the CDR3 is TGTGCCAGCACCTCTCTCGGGGAAGCGAACTATGGCTACACCTTC. Protein sequence: CASTSLGEANYGYTF.

J is TRBJ1-1 and V is TRBV6-1; tentative D call: TRBD1 (6 bases). This CDR3 contains 15 residues. The germline V gene encodes CDR1 MNHNS and CDR2 SASEGT. Trimming took off 5 bases at V and 0 bases at J, with 13 bases between the two ends. The CDR3 DNA follows: TGTGCCAGCAGTAACGGACAGTTCATGAACACTGAAGCTTTCTTT. Residues: CASSNGQFMNTEAFF.

The chain is built from TRBV7-3 and TRBJ2-3, with a tentative D call TRBD1 (6 bases). There are 15 residues in the CDR3. Germline V CDR1 and CDR2: SGHTA, FQGTGA. Trimming left V 1 base short and J 1 base short, with 9 bases between. The CDR3, as DNA: TGTGCCAGCAGCTTAATGGGGGCCGGCACAGATACGCAGTATTTT. It codes for CASSLMGAGTDTQYF.

J is TRBJ2-1 and V is TRBV6-1, with 8 bases fitting TRBD2. There are 16 residues in the CDR3. Germline trimming cut 2 bases from V and 4 bases from J; bases unmatched to any gene: 7. Germline loops: CDR1 MNHNS, CDR2 SASEGT. The CDR3 DNA reads TGTGCCAGCAGTGAATTAGCGGGAATCGGGTACAATGAGCAGTTCTTC. Amino acid sequence: CASSELAGIGYNEQFF.

The rearrangement links TRBV6-5 to TRBJ2-5, with a tentative D call TRBD1 (6 bases). The CDR3 spans 13 residues. V was clipped by 0 bases and J by 4 bases, with 6 bases between them. In germline, CDR1 is MNHEY, CDR2 SVGAGI. The CDR3 DNA reads as TGTGCCAGCAGTTACTCCAGGGGAGAGACCCAGTACTTC. It translates to CASSYSRGETQYF.

The rearrangement uses TRBV19 and TRBJ2-3, with 9 positions matching TRBD1. The CDR3 has 16 amino acids. Germline CDR1 and CDR2: LNHDA and SQIVND (reference sequence). V was pared by 3 bases and J by 3 bases, with 7 bases of the junction left unmatched. This CDR3 reads CASSIHPGQGTDTQYF. CDR3 DNA: TGTGCCAGTAGTATCCACCCGGGACAGGGAACAGATACGCAGTATTTT. The variable domain in full, completed from reference TRBV19 and TRBJ2-3, reads DGGITQSPKYLFRKEGQNVTLSCEQNLNHDAMYWYRQDPGQGLRLIYYSQIVNDFQKGDIAEGYSVSREKKESFPLTVTSAQKNPTAFYLCASSIHPGQGTDTQYFGPGTRLTVL.

This clone was detected once. The CDR3 region is CASSRLAGADTQYF. The CDR3 bases are TGTGCCAGTAGTCGACTAGCGGGGGCAGATACGCAGTATTTT. The rearrangement links TRBV19 to TRBJ2-3, with 12 bases that match TRBD2. Germline V CDR1 and CDR2: LNHDA, SQIVND (reference sequence). J gave up 4 bases and V 5 bases, and 1 base lay outside the gene matches. CDR3 size: 14 residues.

This clone was seen once. This sequence joins TRBV6-4 and TRBJ2-3; D remains unclear. V was cut by 5 bases and J by 4 bases, with 13 bases left in between. The germline gives CDR1 MRHNA, CDR2 SNTAGT. CDR3 length: 14 amino acids. CDR3 DNA: TGTGCCAGCAGTCCCGGTCCCGAAGCAGATACGCAGTATTTT. Protein sequence: CASSPGPEADTQYF.

This clone was detected a few times. This chain joins TRBV6-6 and TRBJ1-6; 10 bases are shared with TRBD1. The length of the CDR3 is 16 residues. CDR1 is MNHNY and CDR2 is SVGAGI in the germline V gene (reference sequence). Trimming at V came to 4 bases and at J to 9 bases, leaving 9 bases not matched to a gene. The CDR3, as DNA: TGTGCCAGCAGTTCCCCCGGGACAGGGGACGGTTCACCCCTCCACTTT. Residues: CASSSPGTGDGSPLHF.

V gene TRBV6-5 combines with J gene TRBJ2-1, with TRBD2 identical over 7 bases. There are 13 residues in the CDR3. From germline, CDR1 is MNHEY and CDR2 SVGAGI. V lost 8 bases and J lost 3; bases outside the gene matches: 4. CDR3 region: CASGSSGYNEQFF. The CDR3 nucleotides are TGTGCCAGCGGATCTAGCGGCTACAATGAGCAGTTCTTC.

This rearrangement joins TRBV7-3 to TRBJ2-1; 10 positions match TRBD2. Germline CDR1 SGHTA, CDR2 FQGTGA. The junction had 9 bases not matched to a gene; V was cut back by 3 bases and J by 7 bases. This CDR3 is built from 16 residues. The CDR3 bases are TGTGCCAGCAGCTTCCCTAAGCGGGGGGGATTGAATGAGCAGTTCTTC. Translated, it gives CASSFPKRGGLNEQFF.